This entry lists 20 T cell receptor beta chains sequenced from one sample in a study of blood T cells in healthy people across ages. It was with a sample-barcoded 5' primer and a J-beta primer mix that a second PCR of about 6 to 12 cycles was run. From the 5' RACE reads, TCRdb called clonotypes with MiXCR, one entry per CDR3 protein. The repertoire holds hundreds of thousands of distinct CDR3 sequences, with approximately 52% as singletons. The sequenced sample consisted of blood. These receptors were taken from an elderly woman in good health.

This clonotype was seen at least ten times. The chain carries TRBV7-2 and TRBJ2-1, with TRBD2 matching over 7 bases. The ends lost 3 bases at V and 5 bases at J; junction bases unmatched: 10. Germline V gene data show CDR1 as SGHTA and CDR2 as FQGNSA. This CDR3 is built from 16 residues. The chain's CDR3 is CASSLPGGPRDNEQFF. The CDR3 DNA reads TGTGCCAGCAGCTTGCCGGGGGGACCTAGGGACAATGAGCAGTTCTTC.

The V gene is TRBV7-2, the J gene TRBJ2-1, with 8 bases aligning to TRBD2. This CDR3 contains 12 residues. V was clipped by 3 bases and J by 10 bases; unmatched bases: 2. Per the germline V gene, CDR1 is SGHTA and CDR2 is FQGNSA. The CDR3 region is CASSFGTREQFF. CDR3 DNA: TGTGCCAGCAGCTTCGGGACTAGAGAGCAGTTCTTC.

This clonotype showed up many times. This sequence joins TRBV5-1 and TRBJ2-1; D ambiguous. This CDR3 spans 12 amino acids. Germline V gene lookup returns CDR1 SGHRS and CDR2 YFSETQ. Trimming stripped 0 bases from V and 8 bases from J, with 6 bases between. CDR3: CASSLAGHEQFF. The DNA of the CDR3 is TGCGCCAGCAGCTTGGCAGGCCATGAGCAGTTCTTC.

This clonotype was seen only a few times. V and J are TRBV18 and TRBJ1-4; 7 nucleotides agree with TRBD1. V shed 3 bases, J shed 7 bases, and the junction held 8 bases outside the gene matches. This CDR3 contains 15 residues. CDR1 KGHSH and CDR2 LQKENI come from the germline V gene. Here the CDR3 DNA reads TGTGCCAGCTCACCGAACCGACAGGGTAGTGAAAAACTGTTTTTT. This encodes CASSPNRQGSEKLFF.

This clonotype turned up a few times. Since a much larger clone is just one base distant, this may be a read error. The CDR3 DNA reads as TGTGCCAGCAGTGTCCGGGACTACAATGAGCAGTACTTC. Protein product: CASSVRDYNEQYF. J is TRBJ2-1 and V is TRBV6-6; 7 nucleotides align to TRBD2. The DNA end favors TRBJ2-7, so the J call may be wrong. The germline gives CDR1 MNHNY, CDR2 SVGAGI (reference sequence). The CDR3 loop spans 13 amino acids.

The rearrangement uses TRBV7-6 and TRBJ2-1, with a weak D call TRBD1 (6 bases). This CDR3 has 13 residues. Trimming cost V 0 bases and J 9 bases, with 9 bases left between them. Germline V gene lookup returns CDR1 SGHVS and CDR2 FNYEAQ. CDR3 DNA: TGTGCCAGCAGCTTAGCGCTCAGGGGTGAGCAGTTCTTC. This codes for CASSLALRGEQFF.

V is TRBV20-1 and J is TRBJ1-2, with D unresolved. Germline CDR1 reads DFQATT; CDR2 reads SNEGSKA (reference sequence). The CDR3 contains 11 residues. Trimming shortened V by 6 bases and J by 7 bases, and 12 bases separated the two germline ends. The CDR3 region is CSAGWGGGYTF. CDR3 nucleotide sequence: TGCAGTGCGGGGTGGGGAGGTGGCTACACCTTC.

This clonotype was seen ten or more times. CDR3 in DNA: TGTGCCAGCAGAAATCCCCCGGGACAGGGACACGATGAGCAGTTCTTC. Amino acids: CASRNPPGQGHDEQFF. The rearrangement joins TRBV28 to TRBJ2-1, with 9 bases fitting TRBD1. Germline V gene data show CDR1 as MDHEN and CDR2 as SYDVKM. The CDR3 is 16 residues long. Trimming took 6 bases from V and 8 from J; bases not matched to a gene: 14.

The CDR3 DNA sequence: TGTGCCAGCAGCTTAGGGGGTCCGCTCTACGAGCAGTACTTC. Translating it yields CASSLGGPLYEQYF. V gene TRBV7-3 combines with J gene TRBJ2-7; D tentatively fits TRBD1 or TRBD2 (5 bases each). Trimming removed 2 bases at V and 3 bases at J, with 11 bases between. CDR3 length equals 14 residues. The V gene's germline CDR1 is SGHTA and CDR2 FQGTGA.

On this clonotype itself: A much larger clone is a single base away; this may be a read error. V is TRBV20-1 and J is TRBJ2-3; 11 bases are shared with TRBD2. Germline-derived CDR1 and CDR2 are DFQATT and SNEGSKA (reference sequence). The CDR3 sequence is 15 residues long. The trim removed 6 bases at V and 7 bases at J, leaving 12 bases unmatched. CDR3 sequence: CSAGFTSGGGYTQYF. CDR3 nucleotide sequence: TGCAGTGCCGGATTTACTAGCGGGGGTGGCTATACGCAGTATTTT.

The chain is built from TRBV18 and TRBJ2-1; 9 bases are a match to TRBD2. With 5 bases clipped from V and 9 bases from J, the junction kept 11 bases outside the gene matches. The CDR3 runs to 15 residues. Germline V gene lookup returns CDR1 KGHSH and CDR2 LQKENI. The CDR3: CASSEGTSRSREQFF. CDR3 bases: TGTGCCAGCTCAGAAGGGACTAGCCGCAGTCGTGAGCAGTTCTTC.

J is TRBJ1-2 and V is TRBV20-1; 8 positions match TRBD1. V dropped 3 bases and J dropped 6; count of bases not matched to a gene: 6. This CDR3 has 13 residues. Germline V lookup: CDR1 DFQATT, CDR2 SNEGSKA (reference sequence). Here the CDR3 reads CSASSDRGNGYTF. In nucleotides, the CDR3 is TGCAGTGCTAGTTCTGACAGGGGAAATGGCTACACCTTC.

This clonotype was seen a few times. The DNA for the CDR3 is TGTGCCAGCAGTTCCGGACAGGCTGTACATCAGCCCCAGCATTTT. Protein sequence: CASSSGQAVHQPQHF. V is TRBV27 and J is TRBJ1-5, with TRBD1 matching 7 bases. The CDR3 has 15 amino acids. Germline CDR1 is MNHEY and CDR2 is SMNVEV (reference sequence). V was clipped by 4 bases and J by 5 bases; unmatched bases: 8.

The CDR3 region has the DNA TGTGCCAGCAGCGCCATACAGGGCTGGAACTATGGCTACACCTTC. This codes for CASSAIQGWNYGYTF. The rearrangement uses TRBV14 and TRBJ1-2; perhaps TRBD1 as D (6 bases). Trimming stripped 5 bases from V and 2 bases from J, with 15 bases between. CDR1 SGHDN and CDR2 FVKESK come from the germline V gene. The CDR3 runs to 15 residues. The whole variable domain, filled in from reference TRBV14 and TRBJ1-2, reads EAGVTQFPSHSVIEKGQTVTLRCDPISGHDNLYWYRRVMGKEIKFLLHFVKESKQDESGMPNNRFLAERTGGTYSTLKVQPAELEDSGVYFCASSAIQGWNYGYTFGSGTRLTVV.

CDR3 sequence (DNA): TGTGCCAGCAGGGAACAGTTAAACTATGGCTACACCTTC. This gives the protein CASREQLNYGYTF. V gene TRBV6-1 combines with J gene TRBJ1-2; D gene uncertain. V was cut by 6 bases and J by 2 bases, with 10 bases left in between. Germline lookup yields CDR1 MNHNS and CDR2 SASEGT. The CDR3 has 13 residues.

This clonotype was found many times. The gene calls are TRBV10-3 and TRBJ2-1; 11 bases map to TRBD1. J gave up 0 bases and V 0 bases, and 4 bases lay outside the gene matches. Germline V gene sequence: CDR1 ENHRY, CDR2 SYGVKD. The CDR3 contains 18 residues. The CDR3 loop is CAISESRGQGDSYNEQFF. The CDR3 region has the DNA TGTGCCATCAGTGAGTCGCGGGGACAGGGGGACTCCTACAATGAGCAGTTCTTC.

This chain links TRBV4-2 with TRBJ1-5; D is unresolved. CDR1 and CDR2 (germline): LGHNA, YNFKEQ. This CDR3 contains 16 residues. V was trimmed by 0 bases and J by 6 bases, leaving 15 bases between them. This CDR3 is CASSQDLIETTQPQHF. CDR3 nucleotides: TGTGCCAGCAGCCAAGATTTAATTGAAACCACTCAGCCCCAGCATTTT.

The chain links TRBV19 to TRBJ2-3; the D gene is possibly TRBD1 (6 bases). V lost 9 bases and J 4 bases, leaving 14 bases between the germline ends. Per germline, CDR1 LNHDA and CDR2 SQIVND (reference sequence). The CDR3 has 13 residues. The chain's CDR3 is CASRNRVSDTQYF. CDR3 nucleotides: TGTGCCAGCCGCAACAGGGTCTCAGATACGCAGTATTTT.

This clonotype was seen a handful of times. Possible read error: a much larger clone is one base away. The genes are TRBV3-1 and TRBJ2-1; D not resolved. Germline V gives CDR1 LGHDT, CDR2 YNNKEL (reference sequence). The CDR3 loop spans 14 amino acids. The V end lost 3 bases, the J end lost 8 bases, and 14 bases lay between the germline ends. Written as DNA, the CDR3 is TGTGCCAGCAGCCAGTTCATTAGTCCCGATGAGCAGTTCTTC. Translated, it gives CASSQFISPDEQFF.

J is TRBJ1-1 and V is TRBV19; no reliable D call. This CDR3 is built from 12 residues. V was clipped by 5 bases and J by 8 bases, with 12 bases between them. The germline gives CDR1 LNHDA, CDR2 SQIVND (reference sequence). The CDR3 is CASSSGDFEAFF. In DNA form, the CDR3 reads TGTGCCAGTAGTTCGGGTGACTTCGAAGCTTTCTTT.